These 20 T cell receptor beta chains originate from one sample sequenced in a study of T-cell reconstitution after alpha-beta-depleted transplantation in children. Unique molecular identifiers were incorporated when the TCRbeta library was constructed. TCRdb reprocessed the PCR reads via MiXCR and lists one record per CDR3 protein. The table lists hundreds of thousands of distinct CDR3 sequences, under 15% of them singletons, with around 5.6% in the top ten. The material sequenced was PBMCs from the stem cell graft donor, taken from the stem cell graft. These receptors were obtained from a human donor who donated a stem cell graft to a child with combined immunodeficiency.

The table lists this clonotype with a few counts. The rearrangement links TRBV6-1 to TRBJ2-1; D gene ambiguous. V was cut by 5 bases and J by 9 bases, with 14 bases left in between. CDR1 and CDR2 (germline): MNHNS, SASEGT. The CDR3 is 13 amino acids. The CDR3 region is CASSRPASREQFF. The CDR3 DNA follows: TGTGCCAGCAGTAGACCGGCCTCTCGTGAGCAGTTCTTC.

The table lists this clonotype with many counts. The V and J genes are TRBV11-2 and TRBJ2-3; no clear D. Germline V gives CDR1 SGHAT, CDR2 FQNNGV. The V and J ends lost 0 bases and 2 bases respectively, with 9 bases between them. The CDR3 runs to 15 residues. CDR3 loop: CASSLDVGNTDTQYF. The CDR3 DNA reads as TGTGCCAGCAGCTTAGATGTGGGTAACACAGATACGCAGTATTTT.

The CDR3 is CASRLTSGTGGLETQYF. In nucleotides, the CDR3 is TGTGCCAGCAGACTGACCTCCGGGACAGGGGGCTTAGAGACCCAGTACTTC. The chain joins TRBV27 to TRBJ2-5, with 12 bases that match TRBD1. There are 17 residues in the CDR3. Germline V gene sequence: CDR1 MNHEY, CDR2 SMNVEV (reference sequence). V was clipped by 6 bases and J by 4 bases; unmatched bases: 12.

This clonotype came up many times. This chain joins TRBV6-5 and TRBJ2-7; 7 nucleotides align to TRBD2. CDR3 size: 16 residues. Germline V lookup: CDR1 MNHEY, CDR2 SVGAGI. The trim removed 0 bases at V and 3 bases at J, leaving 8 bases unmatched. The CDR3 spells CASSYSTAGANYEQYF. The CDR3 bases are TGTGCCAGCAGTTACTCGACTGCGGGAGCGAACTACGAGCAGTACTTC.

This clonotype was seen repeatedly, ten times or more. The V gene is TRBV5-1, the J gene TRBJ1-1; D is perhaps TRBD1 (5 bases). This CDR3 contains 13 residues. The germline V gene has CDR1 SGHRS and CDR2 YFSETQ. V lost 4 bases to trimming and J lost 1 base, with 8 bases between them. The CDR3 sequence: CASSRGTNTEAFF. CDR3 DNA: TGCGCCAGCAGCCGAGGGACGAACACTGAAGCTTTCTTT.

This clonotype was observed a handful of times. This CDR3 is CASSLKTGESSYEQYF. CDR3 sequence (DNA): TGTGCCAGCAGCCTCAAGACAGGGGAGAGCTCCTACGAGCAGTACTTC. The rearrangement joins TRBV11-2 to TRBJ2-7, with TRBD1 matching 8 bases. Germline V gives CDR1 SGHAT, CDR2 FQNNGV. The V gene end was trimmed by 5 bases and the J gene end by 0 bases; junction bases not matched to a gene: 9. CDR3 length: 16 residues.

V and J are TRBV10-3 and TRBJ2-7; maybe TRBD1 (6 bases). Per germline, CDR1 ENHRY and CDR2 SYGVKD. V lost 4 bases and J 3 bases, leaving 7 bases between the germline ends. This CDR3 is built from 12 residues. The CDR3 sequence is CAISVQGYEQYF. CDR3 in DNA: TGTGCCATCAGTGTACAGGGCTACGAGCAGTACTTC.

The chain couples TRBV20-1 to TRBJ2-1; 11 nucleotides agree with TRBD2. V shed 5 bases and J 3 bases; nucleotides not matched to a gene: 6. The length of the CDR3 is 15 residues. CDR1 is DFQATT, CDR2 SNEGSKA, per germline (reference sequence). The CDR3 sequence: CSAESGLADYNEQFF. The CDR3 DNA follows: TGCAGTGCTGAATCGGGACTAGCGGACTACAATGAGCAGTTCTTC.

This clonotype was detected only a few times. CDR3 sequence (DNA): TGCAGTGCAGCGGGACTCCAGAGCTCCTACAATGAGCAGTTCTTC. This encodes CSAAGLQSSYNEQFF. The chain recombines TRBV20-1 with TRBJ2-1, with TRBD2 identical over 7 bases. The trim removed 6 bases at V and 0 bases at J, leaving 8 bases unmatched. Germline V gene data show CDR1 as DFQATT and CDR2 as SNEGSKA (reference sequence). This CDR3 is built from 15 residues.

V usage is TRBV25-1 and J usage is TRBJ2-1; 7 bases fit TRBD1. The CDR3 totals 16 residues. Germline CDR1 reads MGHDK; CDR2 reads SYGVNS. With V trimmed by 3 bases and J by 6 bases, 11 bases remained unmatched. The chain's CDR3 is CASSEAGQVGRNEQFF. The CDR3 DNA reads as TGTGCCAGCAGTGAGGCAGGACAGGTTGGACGCAATGAGCAGTTCTTC.

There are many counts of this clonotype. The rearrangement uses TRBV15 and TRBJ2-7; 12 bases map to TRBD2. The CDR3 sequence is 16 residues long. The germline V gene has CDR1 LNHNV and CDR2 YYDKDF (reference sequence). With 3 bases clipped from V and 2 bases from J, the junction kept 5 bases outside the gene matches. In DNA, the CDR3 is TGTGCCACCAGCAGTTGGACTAGCGGGACAGCCTACGAGCAGTACTTC. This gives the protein CATSSWTSGTAYEQYF.

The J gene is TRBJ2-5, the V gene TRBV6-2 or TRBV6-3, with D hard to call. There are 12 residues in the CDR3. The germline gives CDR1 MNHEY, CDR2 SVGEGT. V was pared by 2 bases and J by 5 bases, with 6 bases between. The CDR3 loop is CASSYLPETQYF. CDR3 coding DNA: TGTGCCAGCAGTTACCTCCCTGAGACCCAGTACTTC.

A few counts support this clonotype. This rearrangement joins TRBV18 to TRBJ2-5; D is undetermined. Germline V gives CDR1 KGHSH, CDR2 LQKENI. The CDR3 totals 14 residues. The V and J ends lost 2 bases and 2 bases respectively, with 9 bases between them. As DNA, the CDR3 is TGTGCCAGCTCACCAAGGCGGCTACAAGAGACCCAGTACTTC. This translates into CASSPRRLQETQYF.

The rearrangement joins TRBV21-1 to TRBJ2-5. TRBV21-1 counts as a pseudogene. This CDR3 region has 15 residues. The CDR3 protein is CASSKAPHIQETQYF. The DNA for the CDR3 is TGTGCCAGCAGCAAAGCTCCACATATTCAAGAGACCCAGTACTTC.

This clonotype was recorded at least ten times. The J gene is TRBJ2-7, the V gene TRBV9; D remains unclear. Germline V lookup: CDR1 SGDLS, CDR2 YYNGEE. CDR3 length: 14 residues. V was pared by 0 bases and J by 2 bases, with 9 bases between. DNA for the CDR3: TGTGCCAGCAGCGTAGATGACAAAACCTACGAGCAGTACTTC. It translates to CASSVDDKTYEQYF.

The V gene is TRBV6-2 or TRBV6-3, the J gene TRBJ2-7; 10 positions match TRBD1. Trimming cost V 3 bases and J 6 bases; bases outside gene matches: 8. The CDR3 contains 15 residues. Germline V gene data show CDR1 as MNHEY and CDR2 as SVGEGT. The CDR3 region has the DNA TGTGCCAGCAGTTATTCCGGGACAGGGGTTGGCGAGCAGTACTTC. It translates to CASSYSGTGVGEQYF.

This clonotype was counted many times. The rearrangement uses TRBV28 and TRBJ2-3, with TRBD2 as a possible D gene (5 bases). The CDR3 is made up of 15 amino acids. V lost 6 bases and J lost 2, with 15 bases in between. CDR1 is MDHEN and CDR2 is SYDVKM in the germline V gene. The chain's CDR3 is CASRPAGDDTDTQYF. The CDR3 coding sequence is TGTGCCAGCAGGCCGGCCGGGGATGACACAGATACGCAGTATTTT.

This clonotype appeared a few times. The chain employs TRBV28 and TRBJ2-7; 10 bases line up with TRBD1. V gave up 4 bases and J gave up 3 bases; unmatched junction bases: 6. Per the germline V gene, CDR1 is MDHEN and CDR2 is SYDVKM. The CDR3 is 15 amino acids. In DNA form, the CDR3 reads TGTGCCAGCAGTTGGGGGACAGGGGCGGACTACGAGCAGTACTTC. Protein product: CASSWGTGADYEQYF.

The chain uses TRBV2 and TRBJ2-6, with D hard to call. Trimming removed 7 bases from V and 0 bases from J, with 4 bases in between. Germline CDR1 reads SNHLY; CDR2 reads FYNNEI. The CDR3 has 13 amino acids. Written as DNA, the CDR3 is TGTGCCAGCACTATCTCTGGGGCCAACGTCCTGACTTTC. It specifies CASTISGANVLTF.

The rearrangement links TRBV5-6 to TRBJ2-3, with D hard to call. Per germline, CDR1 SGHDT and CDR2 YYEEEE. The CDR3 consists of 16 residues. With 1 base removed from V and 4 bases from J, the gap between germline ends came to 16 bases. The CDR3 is CASSLTLFREADTQYF. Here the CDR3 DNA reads TGTGCCAGCAGCTTGACGTTATTTAGGGAAGCAGATACGCAGTATTTT.